This TCR beta chain was profiled in a study of vaccination effects on CD4 cells after COVID-19 (dated 2022 in TCRdb). Study-wide context: Each participant got two doses of an mRNA SARS-CoV-2 vaccine, either BNT162b2 or mRNA-1273. Cultures from other donors in the study were sequenced with the Oncomine TCR Beta short-read assay on an Illumina iSeq 100. SARS-CoV-2 spike-specific CD4+ TCR repertoires were compared before and after mRNA vaccination in COVID-19 convalescent patients and in infection-naive vaccine recipients. The full study included ten to eleven COVID-19 convalescent patients and a handful of SARS-CoV-2-naive healthy vaccine recipients.

Paper-wide results and their limitations: Clones induced by infection and clones induced by vaccination both contracted markedly at late timepoints after vaccination, which fits with T cell responses waning over time. Among healthy vaccine recipients, nearly all vaccine-induced clones were SARS-CoV-2 mono-reactive, and only 1 of 255 was cross-reactive with common cold coronaviruses. Limitations of the study were the small number of convalescent patients and the absence of early post-infection timepoints.

Comments on this clone: The specificity of this receptor is unknown. There are no base qualities to consult, and no much larger clone falls within one base.

Libraries were made using the immunoSEQ multiplex PCR assay. DNA from the cultured, isolated CD4+ T cells was subjected to TCR beta CDR3 sequencing. In the paper's pipeline: The analysis removed non-productive TCR sequences, trimmed reads to the CDR3 region, and retained only CDR3s that were 7 or more amino acids long. Antigen-specific clonotypes were identified with the MANAFEST web app by comparing expansion in peptide wells against reference cultures. Positive clones required FDR<0.05 expansion versus reference and all other wells, odds ratio above 5, and frequency above 0.1% in two replicate wells. Cross-reactive clonotypes were defined as significantly expanded in SARS-CoV-2 spike wells and in at least one common cold coronavirus spike condition. CDR3 similarity was assessed by Levenshtein distance using the stringdist R package, and unrooted trees were constructed with ape in R 3.6.1. Drawn from immuneACCESS, this table holds only the in-frame rearrangements with V and J called that TCRdb kept. Clones are partly lost; checked studies trace under half to an unresolved V gene and leave the rest unexplained. Clone size and V and J calls were adopted from that table, with D and trimming inferred from the DNA. This sample lists 20,000 to 25,000 clones; around 70% were detected once. The ten largest make up 20% to 30% of the sample.

The ViraFEST assay stimulated PBMC with viral peptide pools and then used TCR sequencing to identify antigen-specific CD4+ T cell clonotypes by expansion. After 10 days of culture, CD4+ T cells were isolated with the EasySep CD4+ T cell isolation kit. None of the healthy vaccine recipients had a prior SARS-CoV-2 infection, which was confirmed by nucleocapsid antibody tests that came back negative both before and after vaccination. Approximately 2 million PBMC per well were cultured in IMDM with 5% human AB serum, 9 to 10 IU/ml IL-2 and gentamicin, plus 10 ug/ml peptides. On days 3 and 7, half of the culture medium was replaced with fresh IL-2-containing medium. Unless noted otherwise, every peptide stimulation condition was grown in triplicate wells. Using Ficoll-Paque Plus gradient centrifugation, PBMC were separated from whole blood and then either used fresh or cryopreserved at -140C. Overlapping peptide pools spanned the spike proteins of SARS-CoV-2 and the common cold coronaviruses HCoV-NL63, HCoV-OC43 and HCoV-229E. The QIAamp micro DNA kit was used to extract genomic DNA from the cultured CD4+ T cells.

CDR1 is given as LNHDA and CDR2 as SQIVND, both from the germline V gene (reference sequence). V loses 2 bases, J loses 4 bases, and the germline ends lie 12 bases apart. The CDR3, cysteine through phenylalanine, is 16 amino acids long. Only CDR3 DNA is held: 48 bases, read in frame from base 1. The V and J genes are TRBV19 and TRBJ1-6, with no confidently assigned D gene. This TCR was sampled from a human donor who received a COVID-19 vaccine. Here the sequenced sample was CD4+ T cells from PBMCs cultured with HCoV-NL63 spike peptides, taken before COVID-19 vaccination. The cell subset or site label here, explained by the study, means: HCoV-NL63 spike overlapping peptide pool stimulation. The CDR3 region has the sequence CASSISSAGYNSPLHF. In nucleotide form, the sequence is TGTGCCAGTAGTATAAGTTCCGCCGGATATAATTCACCCCTCCACTTT.